What follows are 32 T cell receptor beta chains derived from one specimen sequenced in a study of blood T cells in healthy people across ages. With a J-beta primer mix and a sample-barcoded 5' primer, a second PCR ran about 7 to 12 cycles. TCRdb called the 5' RACE reads again in MiXCR, with one record for every CDR3 protein. The sample contains about 970,000 distinct CDR3 sequences, roughly half of which appear only once. The specimen sequenced was blood. Every receptor here comes from an older woman in good health.

The CDR3 is CSVGVAGGRHYEQYF. Written as DNA, the CDR3 is TGCAGCGTTGGGGTAGCGGGAGGGAGGCACTACGAGCAGTACTTC. The genes are TRBV29-1 and TRBJ2-7; 11 nucleotides match TRBD2. Germline V gene lookup returns CDR1 SQVTM and CDR2 ANQGSEA. The V and J ends lost 4 bases and 3 bases, in that order; junction bases with no gene match: 8. The CDR3 is 15 amino acids.

The chain combines TRBV7-3 with TRBJ1-1; no clear D. The germline CDR1 and CDR2 sequences are SGHTA and FQGTGA. V was shortened by 5 bases and J by 3 bases, with 10 bases between the two germline ends. The CDR3 is 13 amino acids. This chain's CDR3 is CASSVSEDTEAFF. DNA for the CDR3: TGTGCCAGCAGCGTAAGTGAGGACACTGAAGCTTTCTTT.

The chain couples TRBV29-1 to TRBJ1-2; D ambiguous. V lost 7 bases, J lost 7 bases, and 13 bases lay in between. There are 11 residues in the CDR3. Germline-derived CDR1 and CDR2 are SQVTM and ANQGSEA. This CDR3 reads CSAEDWLGYTF. The CDR3 region has the DNA TGCAGCGCCGAGGACTGGCTTGGCTACACCTTC.

In this sample, this clonotype turned up a few times. The rearrangement uses TRBV27 and TRBJ2-4, with no clear D. The germline gives CDR1 MNHEY, CDR2 SMNVEV (reference sequence). This CDR3 is 14 amino acids long. The V end was cut by 3 bases, the J end by 1 base, with 7 bases between. The CDR3 region is CASSFGRAKNIQYF. In nucleotides, the CDR3 is TGTGCCAGCAGTTTTGGTAGGGCCAAAAACATTCAGTACTTC.

Remarks on this clonotype: This could be a read error, since a much larger clone is one nucleotide away. The chain recombines TRBV29-1 with TRBJ2-5; the match to TRBD2 covers 7 bases. The CDR3 is made up of 12 amino acids. The V gene's germline CDR1 is SQVTM and CDR2 ANQGSEA. J was trimmed by 5 bases and V by 6 bases; bases with no gene match: 6. Written as DNA, the CDR3 is TGCAGCGTCCCGGGGGGTTGGGAGACCCAGTACTTC. It specifies CSVPGGWETQYF.

The CDR3 loop reads CSASASNSYEQYF. DNA of the CDR3: TGCAGTGCAAGCGCGAGTAACTCCTACGAGCAGTACTTC. The chain combines TRBV20-1 with TRBJ2-5; unclear D gene. The end of the DNA fits TRBJ2-7 better, so the J call may be wrong. Germline V gene lookup returns CDR1 DFQATT and CDR2 SNEGSKA (reference sequence). The CDR3 runs to 13 residues.

The chain combines TRBV9 with TRBJ2-5; 8 nucleotides match TRBD2. Germline values: CDR1 SGDLS, CDR2 YYNGEE. V was pared by 4 bases and J by 5 bases, with 10 bases of the junction left unmatched. The CDR3 runs to 15 residues. The CDR3 protein is CASSWSGGPGETQYF. The CDR3 bases are TGTGCCAGCAGCTGGTCGGGAGGGCCGGGTGAGACCCAGTACTTC.

V usage is TRBV29-1 and J usage is TRBJ2-1; 9 bases match TRBD2. The germline CDR1 and CDR2 sequences are SQVTM and ANQGSEA. Germline trimming cut 7 bases from V and 8 bases from J; bases unmatched to any gene: 18. This CDR3 contains 16 residues. In nucleotides, the CDR3 is TGCAGCGCTGCGCGGGGGGGCAGGGGGATCACTCATGAGCAGTTCTTC. It codes for CSAARGGRGITHEQFF.

This clonotype has only a few counts. The CDR3 region is CSAAPSLNTIWNQETQYF. Here the CDR3 DNA reads TGCAGTGCTGCCCCGTCCTTAAATACGATTTGGAACCAAGAGACCCAGTACTTC. The J gene is TRBJ2-5, the V gene TRBV20-1; no clear D gene. With 5 bases removed from V and 0 bases from J, the gap between germline ends came to 25 bases. Per germline, CDR1 DFQATT and CDR2 SNEGSKA (reference sequence). There are 18 residues in the CDR3.

This chain joins TRBV7-2 and TRBJ1-5; TRBD1 agrees at 7 bases. V lost 3 bases, J lost 4 bases, and 15 bases stayed unmatched. Germline V gene lookup returns CDR1 SGHTA and CDR2 FQGNSA. This CDR3 is built from 18 residues. CDR3 nucleotide sequence: TGTGCCAGCAGCTTGGACCCCGAGGGGGCGTCTTCAAATCAGCCCCAGCATTTT. Translation: CASSLDPEGASSNQPQHF.

The chain recombines TRBV3-1 with TRBJ2-7; TRBD1 matches at 8 bases. The germline CDR1 and CDR2 sequences are LGHDT and YNNKEL (reference sequence). The CDR3 covers 16 residues. The V gene end was trimmed by 7 bases and the J gene end by 0 bases; junction bases not matched to a gene: 11. In DNA, the CDR3 is TGTGCCAGCATGGGGGACAGGCTAAGTCCCTCCTACGAGCAGTACTTC. Translated: CASMGDRLSPSYEQYF.

For the CDR3, the DNA is TGTGCCAGCAGCTTAACGCTAGCTTCAGATACGCAGTATTTT. This encodes CASSLTLASDTQYF. The chain is built from TRBV7-9 and TRBJ2-3; TRBD2 is a possible D gene (5 bases). The V end was cut by 2 bases, the J end by 4 bases, with 10 bases between. The CDR3 totals 14 residues. The germline V gene encodes CDR1 SEHNR and CDR2 FQNEAQ (reference sequence).

The chain joins TRBV4-2 to TRBJ1-4; a possible D gene is TRBD1 (5 bases). Trimming removed 5 bases from V and 0 bases from J, with 19 bases in between. This CDR3 is 18 amino acids long. Looked up from germline, CDR1 is LGHNA and CDR2 is YNFKEQ. CDR3 DNA sequence: TGTGCCAGCAGCTTAAGGGGTCCAGGAGGAGCAACTAATGAAAAACTGTTTTTT. This encodes CASSLRGPGGATNEKLFF.

This chain joins TRBV15 and TRBJ2-1; no clear D gene. Deletions cut 3 bases from V and 5 bases from J, with 8 bases between. Germline lookup yields CDR1 LNHNV and CDR2 YYDKDF (reference sequence). This CDR3 has 13 amino acids. CDR3 sequence: CATSRLMDNEQFF. CDR3 DNA: TGTGCCACCAGCAGGTTGATGGACAATGAGCAGTTCTTC.

The CDR3 reads CASSLSPRGPSKTEAFF. DNA for the CDR3: TGTGCCAGCAGTTTAAGTCCACGAGGGCCCTCTAAAACTGAAGCTTTCTTT. This chain connects TRBV27 to TRBJ1-1; unclear D gene. The CDR3 consists of 17 residues. The germline V gene has CDR1 MNHEY and CDR2 SMNVEV (reference sequence). The V end was cut by 2 bases, the J end by 5 bases, with 21 bases between.

In this sample, this clonotype turned up a few times. The chain couples TRBV5-1 to TRBJ2-3; no firm D call. V dropped 0 bases and J dropped 1 base, with 9 bases sitting between them. CDR1 is SGHRS, CDR2 YFSETQ, per germline. The CDR3 is 15 amino acids. This chain's CDR3 is CASSLDGVGTDTQYF. The CDR3 bases are TGCGCCAGCAGCTTGGATGGGGTGGGCACAGATACGCAGTATTTT.

The gene calls are TRBV28 and TRBJ1-4, with 10 positions matching TRBD1. The V gene end was trimmed by 5 bases and the J gene end by 8 bases; junction bases not matched to a gene: 8. This CDR3 region has 15 residues. Germline-derived CDR1 and CDR2 are MDHEN and SYDVKM. The CDR3: CASSARTGGKEKLFF. In DNA form, the CDR3 reads TGTGCCAGCAGTGCTCGGACAGGGGGGAAGGAAAAACTGTTTTTT.

The gene calls are TRBV28 and TRBJ2-5; TRBD2 matches 7 bases. The length of the CDR3 is 14 residues. Germline CDR1 is MDHEN and CDR2 is SYDVKM. The ends lost 3 bases at V and 11 bases at J; junction bases unmatched: 12. The DNA for the CDR3 is TGTGCCAGCAGTTTGCCGGGGGGACCTAAGGAGCAGTACTTC. Encoded protein: CASSLPGGPKEQYF.

A few counts support this clonotype. The rearrangement uses TRBV20-1 and TRBJ2-6, with a possible D match to TRBD2 (5 bases). V gave up 1 base and J gave up 1 base, with 8 bases separating them. The CDR3 covers 15 residues. Germline assignment: CDR1 DFQATT and CDR2 SNEGSKA (reference sequence). The CDR3 loop is CSARARGSGANVLTF. The CDR3 DNA reads as TGCAGTGCTAGAGCGAGAGGGTCTGGGGCCAACGTCCTGACTTTC.

The V gene is TRBV6-2 or TRBV6-3, the J gene TRBJ2-1; no firm D call. V lost 7 bases, J lost 10 bases, and 14 bases lay in between. The CDR3 extends over 12 amino acids. The germline V gene encodes CDR1 MNHEY and CDR2 SVGEGT. The CDR3 sequence is CASTIGNPEQFF. In nucleotides, the CDR3 is TGTGCCAGCACCATAGGGAACCCAGAGCAGTTCTTC.

This chain uses TRBV18 with TRBJ2-2; D unclear. This CDR3 has 15 amino acids. Germline values: CDR1 KGHSH, CDR2 LQKENI. V gave up 6 bases and J gave up 4 bases, with 15 bases separating them. CDR3 nucleotide sequence: TGTGCCAGCTCGACCCGACCCCAAAGCACCGGGGAGCTGTTTTTT. It is translated as CASSTRPQSTGELFF.

The chain combines TRBV18 with TRBJ2-1; TRBD1 is a possible D gene (6 bases). V lost 4 bases, J lost 5 bases, and 18 bases lay in between. Germline-derived CDR1 and CDR2 are KGHSH and LQKENI. The CDR3 covers 16 residues. CDR3 in DNA: TGTGCCAGCTCACAGGACAGCCCGAGGGCTAACAATGAGCAGTTCTTC. It is translated as CASSQDSPRANNEQFF.

This clonotype was picked up one time. The V gene is TRBV14, the J gene TRBJ2-6; 12 bases are a match to TRBD2. The CDR3 runs to 19 residues. V lost 0 bases, J lost 2 bases, and 5 bases stayed unmatched. Germline loops: CDR1 SGHDN, CDR2 FVKESK. CDR3 nucleotides: TGTGCCAGCAGCCAAGAAATACTAGCGGGAGGAGCTGGGGCCAACGTCCTGACTTTC. Translated, it gives CASSQEILAGGAGANVLTF.

This clonotype was recorded a few times. This chain links TRBV6-2 or TRBV6-3 with TRBJ2-7; D perhaps matches TRBD2 (5 bases). In germline, CDR1 is MNHEY, CDR2 SVGEGT. The CDR3 is made up of 14 amino acids. The V end lost 0 bases, the J end lost 4 bases, and 10 bases lay between the germline ends. As DNA, the CDR3 is TGTGCCAGCAGTTACTCCGGGGATTTTTACGAGCAGTACTTC. This codes for CASSYSGDFYEQYF.

The rearrangement links TRBV9 to TRBJ2-5; D not certain. Germline values: CDR1 SGDLS, CDR2 YYNGEE. There are 14 residues in the CDR3. With 2 bases removed from V and 2 bases from J, the gap between germline ends came to 10 bases. CDR3 in DNA: TGTGCCAGCAGCGTTTATCTGGAACAAGAGACCCAGTACTTC. Translating it yields CASSVYLEQETQYF.

This clonotype appeared a few times. The gene calls are TRBV7-6 and TRBJ2-1; 11 bases agree with TRBD2. The CDR3 totals 16 residues. V was pared by 2 bases and J by 3 bases, with 3 bases of the junction left unmatched. Per the germline V gene, CDR1 is SGHVS and CDR2 is FNYEAQ. CDR3 coding DNA: TGTGCCAGCAGCTTAAGGGGGACTAGCGGCTACAATGAGCAGTTCTTC. Its translation is CASSLRGTSGYNEQFF.

The chain joins TRBV27 to TRBJ2-1, with 8 bases identical to TRBD2. Germline CDR1 and CDR2: MNHEY and SMNVEV (reference sequence). After removal of 2 bases from V and 8 bases from J, the junction contained 11 bases not matched to a gene. This CDR3 has 16 amino acids. The CDR3 sequence: CASSLRTSGRLDEQFF. CDR3 nucleotide sequence: TGTGCCAGCAGTTTAAGAACTAGCGGTAGGTTGGATGAGCAGTTCTTC.

The rearrangement links TRBV7-2 to TRBJ2-4, with TRBD2 matching 7 bases. This CDR3 has 17 residues. The trim removed 1 base at V and 4 bases at J, leaving 10 bases unmatched. Germline lookup yields CDR1 SGHTA and CDR2 FQGNSA. CDR3 nucleotide sequence: TGTGCCAGCAGCTTAGGTTGTTTTGCGGGAGAGAAAAACATTCAGTACTTC. Protein sequence: CASSLGCFAGEKNIQYF.

The DNA for the CDR3 is TGTGCCAGCACCTTTCAGGAGGCGGGAGGGGGAAATGAGCAGTTCTTC. Amino acids: CASTFQEAGGGNEQFF. The chain employs TRBV27 and TRBJ2-1, with TRBD2 matching over 9 bases. CDR3 size: 16 residues. V lost 7 bases to trimming and J lost 7 bases; unmatched junction nucleotides: 14. In germline, CDR1 is MNHEY, CDR2 SMNVEV (reference sequence).

The chain joins TRBV4-3 to TRBJ1-2; the D gene is possibly TRBD1 (6 bases). Germline lookup yields CDR1 LGHNA and CDR2 YSLEER. Trimming left V 1 base short and J 3 bases short, with 15 bases between. The CDR3 consists of 16 residues. The CDR3 sequence: CASSQGRTWTDYGYTF. CDR3 DNA sequence: TGCGCCAGCAGCCAAGGTCGGACGTGGACAGACTATGGCTACACCTTC.

This clonotype was seen only a few times. J is TRBJ2-7 and V is TRBV29-1, with D tentatively TRBD2 (5 bases). The V end lost 6 bases, the J end lost 7 bases, and 13 bases lay between the germline ends. CDR1 and CDR2 (germline): SQVTM, ANQGSEA. CDR3 length equals 11 residues. CDR3 in DNA: TGCAGCGTAGGTCCCGGGAATGAGCAGTACTTC. The encoded protein is CSVGPGNEQYF.

This clonotype came up a few times. The rearrangement joins TRBV19 to TRBJ1-5, with TRBD1 matching over 8 bases. V lost 3 bases to trimming and J lost 1 base; unmatched junction nucleotides: 2. This CDR3 comprises 15 residues. CDR1 and CDR2 from the germline V gene are LNHDA and SQIVND (reference sequence). This chain's CDR3 is CASSIDRGSNQPQHF. For the CDR3, the DNA is TGTGCCAGTAGTATCGACAGGGGCAGCAATCAGCCCCAGCATTTT.